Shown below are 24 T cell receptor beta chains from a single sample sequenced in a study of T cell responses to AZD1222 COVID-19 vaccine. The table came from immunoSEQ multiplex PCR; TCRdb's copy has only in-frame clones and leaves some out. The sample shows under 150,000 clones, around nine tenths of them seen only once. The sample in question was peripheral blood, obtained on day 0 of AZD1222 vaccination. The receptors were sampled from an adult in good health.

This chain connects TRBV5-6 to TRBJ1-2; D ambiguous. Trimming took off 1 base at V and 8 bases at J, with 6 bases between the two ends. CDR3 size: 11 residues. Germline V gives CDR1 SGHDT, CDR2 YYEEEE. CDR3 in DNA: TGTGCCAGCAGCTTGACAGTCGGCTACACCTTC. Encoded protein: CASSLTVGYTF.

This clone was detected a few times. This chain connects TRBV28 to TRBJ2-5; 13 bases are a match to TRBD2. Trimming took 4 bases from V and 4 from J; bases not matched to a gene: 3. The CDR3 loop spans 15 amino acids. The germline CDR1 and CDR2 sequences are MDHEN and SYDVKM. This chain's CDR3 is CASSSRTSGRETQYF. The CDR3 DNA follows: TGTGCCAGCAGTTCCAGGACTAGCGGGAGAGAGACCCAGTACTTC.

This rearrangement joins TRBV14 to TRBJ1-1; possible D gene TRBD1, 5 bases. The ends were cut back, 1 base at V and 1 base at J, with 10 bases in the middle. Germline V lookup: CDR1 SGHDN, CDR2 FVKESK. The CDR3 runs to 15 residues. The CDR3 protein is CASSQVKGPNTEAFF. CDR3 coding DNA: TGTGCCAGCAGCCAAGTTAAGGGACCGAACACTGAAGCTTTCTTT.

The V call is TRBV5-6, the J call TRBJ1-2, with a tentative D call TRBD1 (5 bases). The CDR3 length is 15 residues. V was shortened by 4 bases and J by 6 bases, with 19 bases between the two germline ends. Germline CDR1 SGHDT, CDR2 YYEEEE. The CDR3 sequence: CASSHQGREADGYTF. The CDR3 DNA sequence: TGTGCCAGCAGCCACCAGGGTCGGGAAGCGGATGGCTACACCTTC. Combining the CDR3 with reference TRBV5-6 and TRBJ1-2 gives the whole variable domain DAGVTQSPTHLIKTRGQQVTLRCSPKSGHDTVSWYQQALGQGPQFIFQYYEEEERQRGNFPDRFSGHQFPNYSSELNVNALLLGDSALYLCASSHQGREADGYTFGSGTRLTVV.

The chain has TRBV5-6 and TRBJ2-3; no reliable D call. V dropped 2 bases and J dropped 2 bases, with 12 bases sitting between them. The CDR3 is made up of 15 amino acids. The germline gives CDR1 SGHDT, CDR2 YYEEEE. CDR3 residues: CASSLRRTATDTQYF. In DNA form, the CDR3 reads TGTGCCAGCAGCTTAAGGAGAACTGCCACAGATACGCAGTATTTT. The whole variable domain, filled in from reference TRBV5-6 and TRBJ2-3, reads DAGVTQSPTHLIKTRGQQVTLRCSPKSGHDTVSWYQQALGQGPQFIFQYYEEEERQRGNFPDRFSGHQFPNYSSELNVNALLLGDSALYLCASSLRRTATDTQYFGPGTRLTVL.

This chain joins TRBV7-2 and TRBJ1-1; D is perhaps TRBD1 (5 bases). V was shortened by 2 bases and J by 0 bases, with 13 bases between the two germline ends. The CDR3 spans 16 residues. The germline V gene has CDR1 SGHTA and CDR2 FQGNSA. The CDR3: CASSLRSAGMNTEAFF. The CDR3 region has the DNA TGTGCCAGCAGCTTAAGGTCGGCAGGGATGAACACTGAAGCTTTCTTT.

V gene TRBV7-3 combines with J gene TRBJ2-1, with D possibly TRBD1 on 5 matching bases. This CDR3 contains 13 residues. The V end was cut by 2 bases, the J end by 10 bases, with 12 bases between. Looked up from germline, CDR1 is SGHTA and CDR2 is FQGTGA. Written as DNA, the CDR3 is TGTGCCAGCAGCTTAGGGCAGGGAAACGAGCAGTTCTTC. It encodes CASSLGQGNEQFF. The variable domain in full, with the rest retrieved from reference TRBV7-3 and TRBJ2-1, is GAGVSQTPSNKVTEKGKYVELRCDPISGHTALYWYRQSLGQGPEFLIYFQGTGAADDSGLPNDRFFAVRPEGSVSTLKIQRTERGDSAVYLCASSLGQGNEQFFGPGTRLTVL.

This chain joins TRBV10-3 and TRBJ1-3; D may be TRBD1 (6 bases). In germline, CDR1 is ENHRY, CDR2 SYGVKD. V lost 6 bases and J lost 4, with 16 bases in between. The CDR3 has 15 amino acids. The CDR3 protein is CAIRDLQGGGNTIYF. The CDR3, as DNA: TGTGCCATCAGGGACCTACAGGGAGGAGGAAACACCATATATTTT.

CDR3 DNA: TGCGCCAGCAGCTACCGGGATCCTAGCACAGATACGCAGTATTTT. Protein sequence: CASSYRDPSTDTQYF. V is TRBV5-1 and J is TRBJ2-3; tentative D call: TRBD2 (5 bases). The CDR3 is made up of 15 amino acids. The germline CDR1 and CDR2 sequences are SGHRS and YFSETQ. The ends were cut back, 3 bases at V and 0 bases at J, with 11 bases in the middle.

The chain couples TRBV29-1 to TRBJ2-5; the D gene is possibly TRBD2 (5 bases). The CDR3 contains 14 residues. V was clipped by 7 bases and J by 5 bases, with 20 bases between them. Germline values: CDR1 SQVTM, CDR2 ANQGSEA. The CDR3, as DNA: TGCAGCGCCTCCGGGATTATACATGGGGAGACCCAGTACTTC. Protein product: CSASGIIHGETQYF.

The CDR3 reads CASSGTAQMSQHF. The CDR3 bases are TGTGCCAGTAGTGGGACAGCTCAAATGAGCCAGCATTTT. The genes are TRBV19 and TRBJ1-5; 7 bases match TRBD1. The V gene's germline CDR1 is LNHDA and CDR2 SQIVND (reference sequence). The CDR3 length is 13 residues. The J segment lost 12 bases and the V segment lost 5 bases, leaving 10 bases of the junction unmatched.

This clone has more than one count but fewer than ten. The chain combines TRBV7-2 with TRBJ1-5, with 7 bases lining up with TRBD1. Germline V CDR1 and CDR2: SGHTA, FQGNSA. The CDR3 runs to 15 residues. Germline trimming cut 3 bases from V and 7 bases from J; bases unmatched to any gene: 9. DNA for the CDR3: TGTGCCAGCAGCTTCCGACAGGGTACGGACCAGCCCCAGCATTTT. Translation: CASSFRQGTDQPQHF.

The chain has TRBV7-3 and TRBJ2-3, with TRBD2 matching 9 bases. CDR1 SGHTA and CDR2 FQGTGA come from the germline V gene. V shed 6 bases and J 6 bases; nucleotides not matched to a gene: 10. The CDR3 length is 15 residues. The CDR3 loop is CASRSGLAGPDTQYF. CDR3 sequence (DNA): TGTGCCAGCAGAAGCGGTCTAGCGGGGCCGGATACGCAGTATTTT.

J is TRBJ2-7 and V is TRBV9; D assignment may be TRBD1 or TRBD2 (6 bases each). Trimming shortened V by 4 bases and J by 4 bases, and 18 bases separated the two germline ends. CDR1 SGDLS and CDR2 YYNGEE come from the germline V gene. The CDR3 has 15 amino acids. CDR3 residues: CASSPGGTNLYEQYF. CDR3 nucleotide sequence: TGTGCCAGCAGCCCAGGCGGGACAAATTTGTACGAGCAGTACTTC.

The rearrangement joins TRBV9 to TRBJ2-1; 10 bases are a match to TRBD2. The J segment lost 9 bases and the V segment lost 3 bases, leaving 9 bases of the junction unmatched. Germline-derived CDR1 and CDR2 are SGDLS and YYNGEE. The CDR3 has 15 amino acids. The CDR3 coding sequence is TGTGCCAGCAGCGGAAGCGGGAGGGCTCCGGGTGAGCAGTTCTTC. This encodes CASSGSGRAPGEQFF.

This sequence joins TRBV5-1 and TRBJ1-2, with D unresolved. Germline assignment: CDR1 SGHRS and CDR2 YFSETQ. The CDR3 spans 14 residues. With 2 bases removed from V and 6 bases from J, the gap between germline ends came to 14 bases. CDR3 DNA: TGCGCCAGCAGCTTCAGTGACGGTTCAGATGGCTACACCTTC. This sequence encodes CASSFSDGSDGYTF. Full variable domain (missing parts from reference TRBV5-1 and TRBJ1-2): KAGVTQTPRYLIKTRGQQVTLSCSPISGHRSVSWYQQTPGQGLQFLFEYFSETQRNKGNFPGRFSGRQFSNSRSEMNVSTLELGDSALYLCASSFSDGSDGYTFGSGTRLTVV.

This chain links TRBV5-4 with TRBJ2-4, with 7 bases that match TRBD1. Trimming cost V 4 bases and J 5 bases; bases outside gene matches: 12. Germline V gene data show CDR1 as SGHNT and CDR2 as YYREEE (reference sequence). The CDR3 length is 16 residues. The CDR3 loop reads CASSAWDRTIENIQYF. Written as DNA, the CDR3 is TGTGCCAGCAGCGCCTGGGACAGAACCATAGAAAACATTCAGTACTTC.

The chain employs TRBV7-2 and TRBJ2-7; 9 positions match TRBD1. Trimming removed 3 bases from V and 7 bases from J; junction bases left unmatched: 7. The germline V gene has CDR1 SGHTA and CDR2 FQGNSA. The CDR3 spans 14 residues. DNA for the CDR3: TGTGCCAGCAGCTTCCGGGACAGGGTTGGGGAGCAGTACTTC. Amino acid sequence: CASSFRDRVGEQYF.

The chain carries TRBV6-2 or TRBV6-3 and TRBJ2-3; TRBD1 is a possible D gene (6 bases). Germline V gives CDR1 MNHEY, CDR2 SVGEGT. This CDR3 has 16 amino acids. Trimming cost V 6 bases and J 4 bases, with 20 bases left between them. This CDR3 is CASSAFKGRGADTQYF. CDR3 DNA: TGTGCCAGCAGCGCATTTAAGGGCAGGGGCGCAGATACGCAGTATTTT.

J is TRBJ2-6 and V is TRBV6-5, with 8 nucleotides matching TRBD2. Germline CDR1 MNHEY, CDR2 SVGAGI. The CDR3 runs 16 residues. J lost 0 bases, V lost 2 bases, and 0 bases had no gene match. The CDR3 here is CASSYAGGSGANVLTF. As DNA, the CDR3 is TGTGCCAGCAGTTACGCGGGGGGCTCTGGGGCCAACGTCCTGACTTTC.

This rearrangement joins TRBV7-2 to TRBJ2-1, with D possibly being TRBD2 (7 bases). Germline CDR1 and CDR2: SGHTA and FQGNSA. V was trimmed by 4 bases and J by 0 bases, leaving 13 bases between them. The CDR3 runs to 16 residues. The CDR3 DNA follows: TGTGCCAGCAGCTCCAGGGGAGGGGTCTCCTACAATGAGCAGTTCTTC. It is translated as CASSSRGGVSYNEQFF.

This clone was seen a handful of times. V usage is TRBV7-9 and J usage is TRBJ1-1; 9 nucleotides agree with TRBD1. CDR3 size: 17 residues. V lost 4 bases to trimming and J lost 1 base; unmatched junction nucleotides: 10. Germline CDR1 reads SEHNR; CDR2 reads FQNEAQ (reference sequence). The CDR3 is CASSSRGDRAKNTEAFF. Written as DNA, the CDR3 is TGTGCCAGCAGCTCCCGGGGGGACAGGGCCAAGAACACTGAAGCTTTCTTT.

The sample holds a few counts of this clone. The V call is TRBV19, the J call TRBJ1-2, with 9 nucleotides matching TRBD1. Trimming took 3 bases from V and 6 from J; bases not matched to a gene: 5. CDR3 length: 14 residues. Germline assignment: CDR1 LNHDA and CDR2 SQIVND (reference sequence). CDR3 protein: CASSIRTGEHGYTF. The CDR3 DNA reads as TGTGCCAGTAGTATCAGGACAGGGGAGCATGGCTACACCTTC.

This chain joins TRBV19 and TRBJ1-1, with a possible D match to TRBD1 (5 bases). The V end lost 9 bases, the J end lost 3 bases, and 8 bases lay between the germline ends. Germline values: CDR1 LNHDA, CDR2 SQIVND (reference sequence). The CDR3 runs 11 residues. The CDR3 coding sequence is TGTGCCAGCCGGGGGGACACTGAAGCTTTCTTT. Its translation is CASRGDTEAFF.